Reported below is one TCR beta chain. Sequenced by immunoSEQ multiplex PCR; TCRdb stores in-frame clones only, minus some. The sample has 75,000 to 95,000 clones; 95% are singletons. The data were taken from a study of technical replicates of blood from several donors. The V end was cut by 1 base, the J end by 5 bases, with 14 bases between. The CDR3 is 16 residues long. In germline, CDR1 is SGHVS, CDR2 FQNEAQ. The chain joins TRBV7-8 to TRBJ2-2, with D possibly being TRBD1 (5 bases). The sequence was collected from a human donor in good health. The material sequenced was T cells isolated from PBMCs. CDR3 nucleotides: TGTGCCAGCAGCTTAGTCTCCAGGGTGGGAACCGGGGAGCTGTTTTTT. Encoded protein: CASSLVSRVGTGELFF.